The 28 T cell receptor beta chains below come from one sample, sequenced in a study of cytomegalovirus exposure and HLA in healthy donors. 13 Jbeta primers and 60 Vbeta primers were used for the PCR. Measured with immunoSEQ multiplex PCR; TCRdb has only the in-frame clones, and not every one. The repertoire holds 150,000 to 180,000 clones, with 82% as singletons. Sequenced: PBMCs. The receptors derive from a woman between 50 and 59 years old in good health and CMV-seropositive.

The chain uses TRBV7-2 and TRBJ1-1, with D maybe TRBD1 (6 bases). V was cut by 1 base and J by 1 base, with 10 bases left in between. The CDR3 has 15 residues. CDR1 is SGHTA and CDR2 is FQGNSA in the germline V gene. CDR3 in amino acids: CASSLEGGSNTEAFF. CDR3 nucleotides: TGTGCCAGCAGCTTAGAGGGGGGGTCGAACACTGAAGCTTTCTTT.

This clone appeared many times. The chain combines TRBV6-6 with TRBJ1-2, with TRBD1 matching over 9 bases. V lost 8 bases to trimming and J lost 0 bases; unmatched junction nucleotides: 4. Germline V gene lookup returns CDR1 MNHNY and CDR2 SVGAGI (reference sequence). The CDR3 totals 14 residues. This chain's CDR3 is CASEDRGTNYGYTF. CDR3 nucleotide sequence: TGTGCCAGCGAAGACAGGGGGACTAACTATGGCTACACCTTC.

The CDR3 DNA is TGCGCCAGCAATCTAGCGGGGGAGATTTCCAATGAGCAGTTCTTC. It translates to CASNLAGEISNEQFF. The genes are TRBV5-1 and TRBJ2-1; 10 bases map to TRBD2. This CDR3 is 15 amino acids long. V was clipped by 6 bases and J by 6 bases; unmatched bases: 9. The germline V gene has CDR1 SGHRS and CDR2 YFSETQ.

The V gene is TRBV30, the J gene TRBJ2-5, with D possibly matching TRBD1 (6 bases). V was pared by 2 bases and J by 6 bases, with 13 bases between. The CDR3 totals 13 residues. Germline CDR1 GTSNPN, CDR2 SVGIG (reference sequence). This CDR3 is CAWSPGRGQTQYF. DNA for the CDR3: TGTGCCTGGAGTCCGGGCAGGGGTCAGACCCAGTACTTC. Looking up the rest from reference TRBV30 and TRBJ2-5 gives the full variable domain: SQTIHQWPATLVQPVGSPLSLECTVEGTSNPNLYWYRQAAGRGLQLLFYSVGIGQISSEVPQNLSASRPQDRQFILSSKKLLLSDSGFYLCAWSPGRGQTQYFGPGTRLLVL.

The chain links TRBV29-1 to TRBJ2-3, with 8 nucleotides matching TRBD1. Germline loops: CDR1 SQVTM, CDR2 ANQGSEA. The CDR3 loop spans 13 amino acids. The J segment lost 3 bases and the V segment lost 5 bases, leaving 4 bases of the junction unmatched. CDR3 in amino acids: CSVPQGATDTQYF. In nucleotides, the CDR3 is TGCAGCGTTCCCCAGGGGGCAACAGATACGCAGTATTTT.

In its sample, this clone was seen once. The junction differs from germline at one of its ends, possibly a read error. The CDR3 is CASSSGGASGTYGQYF. The CDR3 coding sequence is TGTGCCAGCAGTTCCGGCGGGGCTAGCGGGACCTACGGGCAGTACTTC. The J gene is TRBJ2-7, the V gene TRBV6-5, with TRBD2 matching over 9 bases. The CDR3 covers 16 residues. Per the germline V gene, CDR1 is MNHEY and CDR2 is SVGAGI.

The chain carries TRBV7-9 and TRBJ1-1, with TRBD1 matching over 9 bases. The length of the CDR3 is 16 residues. The germline V gene has CDR1 SEHNR and CDR2 FQNEAQ (reference sequence). V lost 3 bases, J lost 4 bases, and 9 bases stayed unmatched. The CDR3, as DNA: TGTGCCAGCAGCTTTGGGACAGGGATAGCGGGCACTGAAGCTTTCTTT. Its translation is CASSFGTGIAGTEAFF.

The V and J genes are TRBV10-3 and TRBJ2-7; TRBD1 matches at 8 bases. CDR3 length: 16 amino acids. V lost 6 bases and J lost 5; bases outside the gene matches: 15. Per germline, CDR1 ENHRY and CDR2 SYGVKD. CDR3 nucleotides: TGTGCCATCAGAGACCCAGGACAGGGACGATCCGACGAGCAGTACTTC. Amino acids: CAIRDPGQGRSDEQYF.

The chain has TRBV9 and TRBJ2-1; 10 bases map to TRBD2. Germline V lookup: CDR1 SGDLS, CDR2 YYNGEE. This CDR3 has 14 amino acids. The V gene end was trimmed by 6 bases and the J gene end by 4 bases; junction bases not matched to a gene: 4. This CDR3 reads CASNLAGAYNEQFF. CDR3 nucleotides: TGTGCCAGCAATCTAGCGGGGGCGTACAATGAGCAGTTCTTC. Full variable domain (missing parts from reference TRBV9 and TRBJ2-1): DSGVTQTPKHLITATGQRVTLRCSPRSGDLSVYWYQQSLDQGLQFLIQYYNGEERAKGNILERFSAQQFPDLHSELNLSSLELGDSALYFCASNLAGAYNEQFFGPGTRLTVL.

The rearrangement uses TRBV5-1 and TRBJ1-4; 7 bases map to TRBD1. Germline trimming cut 3 bases from V and 4 bases from J; bases unmatched to any gene: 6. CDR1 and CDR2 from the germline V gene are SGHRS and YFSETQ. The CDR3 sequence is 15 residues long. The CDR3 DNA follows: TGCGCCAGCAGCTCCGGACAGGTCCTTAATGAAAAACTGTTTTTT. It codes for CASSSGQVLNEKLFF. Full variable domain (missing parts from reference TRBV5-1 and TRBJ1-4): KAGVTQTPRYLIKTRGQQVTLSCSPISGHRSVSWYQQTPGQGLQFLFEYFSETQRNKGNFPGRFSGRQFSNSRSEMNVSTLELGDSALYLCASSSGQVLNEKLFFGSGTQLSVL.

V usage is TRBV7-3 and J usage is TRBJ2-1; TRBD2 is a possible D gene (6 bases). The CDR3 sequence is 13 residues long. V was shortened by 3 bases and J by 9 bases, with 12 bases between the two germline ends. Germline V gene data show CDR1 as SGHTA and CDR2 as FQGTGA. This CDR3 reads CASSFGTQGEQFF. CDR3 nucleotides: TGTGCCAGCAGCTTCGGGACTCAGGGTGAGCAGTTCTTC.

The rearrangement links TRBV5-6 to TRBJ2-1, with D unclear. V lost 6 bases and J lost 7, with 11 bases in between. Germline V lookup: CDR1 SGHDT, CDR2 YYEEEE. The CDR3 totals 12 residues. The CDR3 here is CASIKQPNEQFF. The CDR3 region has the DNA TGTGCCAGCATCAAACAGCCTAATGAGCAGTTCTTC.

This chain connects TRBV7-2 to TRBJ2-2, with a possible D match to TRBD2 (7 bases). The V gene lost 5 bases and the J gene lost 4 bases, with 17 bases spanning the gap. The germline V gene encodes CDR1 SGHTA and CDR2 FQGNSA. This CDR3 has 16 residues. CDR3 protein: CASSRSQGGGTGELFF. CDR3 bases: TGTGCCAGCAGCCGAAGCCAGGGAGGGGGCACCGGGGAGCTGTTTTTT.

The chain is built from TRBV10-3 and TRBJ1-1; 9 nucleotides agree with TRBD1. Germline V CDR1 and CDR2: ENHRY, SYGVKD. The J segment lost 8 bases and the V segment lost 4 bases, leaving 2 bases of the junction unmatched. The CDR3 spans 12 residues. The CDR3 sequence: CAISGDRVEAFF. The DNA of the CDR3 is TGTGCCATCAGTGGGGACAGGGTAGAAGCTTTCTTT.

The genes are TRBV10-1 and TRBJ2-7, with a tentative D call TRBD2 (5 bases). The length of the CDR3 is 15 residues. V lost 0 bases and J lost 6, with 15 bases in between. Looked up from germline, CDR1 is WNHNN and CDR2 is SYGVQD (reference sequence). CDR3: CASSESDWEGGEQYF. CDR3 DNA: TGCGCCAGCAGTGAGTCGGACTGGGAAGGAGGCGAGCAGTACTTC.

The chain combines TRBV30 with TRBJ2-7, with a weak D call TRBD1 (8 bases). The CDR3 sequence is 16 residues long. Germline values: CDR1 GTSNPN, CDR2 SVGIG (reference sequence). With 1 base removed from V and 5 bases from J, the gap between germline ends came to 21 bases. The chain's CDR3 is CAWSAVGGAGGDEQYF. The CDR3 nucleotides are TGTGCCTGGAGTGCGGTGGGGGGGGCAGGGGGCGACGAGCAGTACTTC.

The chain recombines TRBV7-2 with TRBJ1-1, with TRBD1 as a possible D gene (5 bases). The V end lost 3 bases, the J end lost 5 bases, and 13 bases lay between the germline ends. The CDR3 spans 14 residues. Looked up from germline, CDR1 is SGHTA and CDR2 is FQGNSA. CDR3 residues: CASSLGGSGTEAFF. The CDR3 DNA is TGTGCCAGCAGCTTGGGGGGTTCGGGAACTGAAGCTTTCTTT.

The chain is built from TRBV6-6 and TRBJ2-1, with 10 bases aligning to TRBD1. V lost 9 bases to trimming and J lost 6 bases; unmatched junction nucleotides: 11. The germline V gene encodes CDR1 MNHNY and CDR2 SVGAGI (reference sequence). CDR3 length: 15 amino acids. CDR3 residues: CASYRRQGASNEQFF. The CDR3, as DNA: TGTGCCAGTTATCGCCGACAGGGGGCCTCCAATGAGCAGTTCTTC.

The CDR3 here is CASKGSTDTQYF. The CDR3 DNA reads as TGTGCCAGCAAGGGGAGCACAGATACGCAGTATTTT. The genes are TRBV6-1 and TRBJ2-3; TRBD1 is a possible D gene (5 bases). V shed 7 bases and J shed 0 bases, with 5 bases lying between them. CDR1 and CDR2 (germline): MNHNS, SASEGT. The CDR3 has 12 amino acids.

The V call is TRBV5-5, the J call TRBJ1-2, with D hard to call. The CDR3 is 14 residues long. Germline lookup yields CDR1 SGHKS and CDR2 YYEKEE (reference sequence). V was trimmed by 0 bases and J by 7 bases, leaving 13 bases between them. The CDR3 DNA is TGTGCCAGCAGCTTGGAATTACTCGATAGTGGCTACACCTTC. Its protein is CASSLELLDSGYTF.

The chain employs TRBV29-1 and TRBJ1-3; D might be TRBD1 (5 bases). The CDR3 sequence is 12 residues long. Trimming removed 7 bases from V and 2 bases from J, with 9 bases in between. Germline lookup yields CDR1 SQVTM and CDR2 ANQGSEA. CDR3 DNA sequence: TGCAGCGCCCTGACAGCTGGAAACACCATATATTTT. Translated, it gives CSALTAGNTIYF.

The chain couples TRBV6-6 to TRBJ2-3; D might be TRBD2 (5 bases). Per the germline V gene, CDR1 is MNHNY and CDR2 is SVGAGI (reference sequence). The CDR3 runs 11 residues. V was cut by 6 bases and J by 7 bases, with 8 bases left in between. The CDR3: CASRDFNTQYF. The CDR3 DNA sequence: TGTGCCAGCAGGGACTTTAATACGCAGTATTTT.

This chain joins TRBV5-6 and TRBJ2-2, with TRBD1 matching 9 bases. Germline V CDR1 and CDR2: SGHDT, YYEEEE. CDR3 length: 17 residues. Losses at the gene ends were 3 bases for V and 6 bases for J; bases not matched to a gene: 12. The CDR3 coding sequence is TGTGCCAGCAGCTACCAACCGGGACAGGGTCTCCCCGGGGAGCTGTTTTTT. Amino acid sequence: CASSYQPGQGLPGELFF.

This chain connects TRBV7-6 to TRBJ2-6; weak D call: TRBD2 (6 bases). The V gene's germline CDR1 is SGHVS and CDR2 FNYEAQ. Trimming left V 0 bases short and J 0 bases short, with 15 bases between. This CDR3 has 19 residues. CDR3 DNA sequence: TGTGCCAGCAGCTTAGCGGTTGCGGGGAGGAGCTCTGGGGCCAACGTCCTGACTTTC. Protein product: CASSLAVAGRSSGANVLTF. The whole variable domain, remainder taken from reference TRBV7-6 and TRBJ2-6, is GAGVSQSPRYKVTKRGQDVALRCDPISGHVSLYWYRQALGQGPEFLTYFNYEAQQDKSGLPNDRFSAERPEGSISTLTIQRTEQRDSAMYRCASSLAVAGRSSGANVLTFGAGSRLTVL.

This rearrangement joins TRBV5-1 to TRBJ2-2; 7 bases fit TRBD2. The V gene's germline CDR1 is SGHRS and CDR2 YFSETQ. Trimming took 4 bases from V and 4 from J; bases not matched to a gene: 10. This CDR3 has 16 residues. DNA for the CDR3: TGCGCCAGCAGCAGCAAAGGGACTACGGGCACCGGGGAGCTGTTTTTT. This codes for CASSSKGTTGTGELFF. Complete variable domain (other parts from reference TRBV5-1 and TRBJ2-2): KAGVTQTPRYLIKTRGQQVTLSCSPISGHRSVSWYQQTPGQGLQFLFEYFSETQRNKGNFPGRFSGRQFSNSRSEMNVSTLELGDSALYLCASSSKGTTGTGELFFGEGSRLTVL.

The V gene is TRBV6-6, the J gene TRBJ1-2, with D unresolved. Germline CDR1 MNHNY, CDR2 SVGAGI (reference sequence). This CDR3 has 14 amino acids. V lost 0 bases to trimming and J lost 5 bases, with 10 bases between them. The CDR3 region has the DNA TGTGCCAGCAGTTACTCGAGCGGAGTATATGGCTACACCTTC. This sequence encodes CASSYSSGVYGYTF.

The chain recombines TRBV2 with TRBJ2-1, with D possibly matching TRBD1 (5 bases). V was clipped by 2 bases and J by 2 bases, with 13 bases between them. Looked up from germline, CDR1 is SNHLY and CDR2 is FYNNEI. This CDR3 has 16 residues. CDR3 DNA: TGTGCCAGCAGTGAATCACAGGACACACCCTACAATGAGCAGTTCTTC. It encodes CASSESQDTPYNEQFF.

This chain connects TRBV2 to TRBJ1-2; D might be TRBD1 (6 bases). The CDR3 extends over 12 amino acids. CDR1 and CDR2 (germline): SNHLY, FYNNEI. CDR3 sequence (DNA): TGTGGCGAAAAAACAGGGTACTATGGCTACACCTTC. Amino acids: CGEKTGYYGYTF.